Listed below are T cell receptor beta chains from one sample, sequenced in a study of blood T cell repertoires in COVID-19. The table came from immunoSEQ multiplex PCR; TCRdb's copy has only in-frame clones and leaves some out. The sample records about 430,000 clones, about 88% being singletons. The source material was PBMCs or T cells enriched from blood (not recorded which). The receptors originated from a woman aged 18-30 years who had been exposed to COVID-19. The conserved cysteine and the conserved F or W are not part of the CDR3 here. Each record gives: V gene, clone size, CDR3 protein. Size values are once, few and many counts, or a class for expanded clones, and some rows have none.

V gene: TRBV10-3; clone size: .; CDR3 protein: AISERLAGTSSYEQY
V gene: TRBV9; clone size: few; CDR3 protein: ASSLASTVNSPLH
V gene: TRBV7-8; clone size: .; CDR3 protein: ASSLVANTGELF
V gene: TRBV11-2; clone size: .; CDR3 protein: ASSLMQGLANTEAF
V gene: TRBV25-1; clone size: .; CDR3 protein: ASSGGTEAF
V gene: TRBV11-2; clone size: .; CDR3 protein: ASSLVQLRTLGDSPLH
V gene: TRBV3-1/TRBV3-2; clone size: .; CDR3 protein: ASSRTSGATPWEQY
V gene: TRBV2; clone size: .; CDR3 protein: ASSASRGSTDTQY
V gene: TRBV10-1; clone size: .; CDR3 protein: ASSPGLAGRDTQY
V gene: TRBV18; clone size: .; CDR3 protein: ASSPPYRSDEQF
V gene: TRBV7-2; clone size: .; CDR3 protein: ASSLSGQGYYGYT
V gene: TRBV18; clone size: .; CDR3 protein: ASSQDRNTEAF
V gene: TRBV9; clone size: .; CDR3 protein: ASSGNMADTQY
V gene: TRBV5-4; clone size: .; CDR3 protein: ASSSNSGSSYNEQF
V gene: TRBV19; clone size: once; CDR3 protein: ASRGLGINEQF
V gene: TRBV10-1; clone size: .; CDR3 protein: ASSAPGLAGFNEQF
V gene: TRBV6-2/TRBV6-3; clone size: .; CDR3 protein: ASSYDPRLAGGPPPTDTQY
V gene: TRBV19; clone size: .; CDR3 protein: ASSPGQGGTEAF
V gene: TRBV7-2; clone size: once; CDR3 protein: ASSRGGPTDTQY
V gene: TRBV28; clone size: once; CDR3 protein: ASSGPTATGTGEGDEQY
V gene: TRBV6-5; clone size: .; CDR3 protein: ASSYNRPSVGSGYT